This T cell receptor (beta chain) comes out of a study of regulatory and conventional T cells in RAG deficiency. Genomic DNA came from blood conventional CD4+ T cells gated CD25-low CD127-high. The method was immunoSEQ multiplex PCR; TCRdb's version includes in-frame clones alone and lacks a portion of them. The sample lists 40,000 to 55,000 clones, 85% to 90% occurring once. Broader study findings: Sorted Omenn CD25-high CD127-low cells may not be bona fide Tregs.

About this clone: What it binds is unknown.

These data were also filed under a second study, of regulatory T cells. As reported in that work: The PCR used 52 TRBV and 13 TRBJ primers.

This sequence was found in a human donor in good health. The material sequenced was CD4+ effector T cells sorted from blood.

The CDR3 sequence is CASSRGQALTDTQYF. CDR3 nucleotides: TGCGCCAGCAGCCGGGGTCAGGCCCTCACAGATACGCAGTATTTT. The chain employs TRBV5-1 and TRBJ2-3; possibly TRBD2 for D (5 bases). The CDR3 length is 15 residues. V lost 4 bases and J 2 bases, leaving 14 bases between the germline ends. CDR1 is SGHRS, CDR2 YFSETQ, per germline.